A selection of T cell receptor beta chains follows, all from one sample in a study of OX40 agonist ivuxolimab in advanced cancers. Some clones are missing from TCRdb's copy, which holds only in-frame ones; the method was immunoSEQ multiplex PCR. This sample yields some 26,000 clones, of which about 80% are seen a single time; about 25% belongs to the top ten. This specimen consisted of CD4+ or CD8+ T cells sorted from blood, obtained in a trial of the OX40 agonist ivuxolimab. All receptors come from an adult with an advanced solid tumor such as melanoma, head and neck, liver or kidney cancer. CDR3s include the opening cysteine and the closing phenylalanine or tryptophan.

v_call,j_call,cdr3_aa
TRBV4-1,TRBJ2-5,CASSLSLELAGQETQYF
TRBV20-1,TRBJ1-1,CSQSTGGEAFF
TRBV9,TRBJ1-3,CASSVGDLSGNTIYF
TRBV5-4,TRBJ2-7,CATSNPGTGDYEQYF
TRBV6-1,TRBJ1-4,CASRTGTTNEKLFF
TRBV9,TRBJ1-4,CASSPPGQGYDEKLFF
TRBV27,TRBJ2-1,CASSLSLGVSEQFF
TRBV9,TRBJ2-1,CASSSQTSGGPVEQFF
TRBV7-9,TRBJ2-1,CASSPEAGADINEQFF
TRBV4-3,TRBJ2-3,CASTPTSMSSTDTQYF
TRBV4-1,TRBJ1-1,CASSQARPATEAFF
TRBV4-3,TRBJ2-3,CASSPSREYTDTQYF
TRBV2,TRBJ1-3,CASSELLLGNTIYF
TRBV11-2,.,CASSLALFYEQYF
TRBV28,TRBJ2-7,CAVRPGQGPGEQYF
TRBV28,TRBJ1-4,CASSPRDQEKLFF
TRBV27,TRBJ1-2,CASSSTPLPGSGYTF
TRBV7-8,TRBJ1-1,CASSLSRGQLGAFF
TRBV4-2,TRBJ2-1,CASSQNTGTGGKGEQFF
TRBV20-1,TRBJ1-2,CSLKDGGYTF
TRBV27,TRBJ2-1,CASSLGGATYNEQFF
TRBV19,TRBJ1-1,CASIQGGTEAFF
TRBV27,TRBJ2-3,CASSFRPRADTQYF
TRBV10-3,TRBJ2-2,CAIGGTGTGELFF
TRBV4-1,TRBJ2-7,CASSHRGASYEQYF
TRBV10-3,TRBJ2-1,CATTTSGSPEQFF
TRBV16,TRBJ2-7,CASSQSGRGYEQYF
TRBV30,TRBJ2-7,CAWRGATVEQYF
TRBV13,TRBJ2-1,CASSAHYNEQFF
TRBV27,TRBJ1-3,CASSDSSSGNTIYF
TRBV5-4,TRBJ2-5,CASSFASSPQETQYF
TRBV6-1,TRBJ2-1,CASSDTGTGAYNEQFF
TRBV9,TRBJ2-2,CASSVEGTGELFF
TRBV5-4,TRBJ1-1,CASSFLPTGGSTEAFF
TRBV4-1,TRBJ2-1,CASSFGPRDEQFF
TRBV7-9,TRBJ1-5,CASSTNPSNQPQHF
TRBV5-4,TRBJ1-1,CASSFGGPRPAFF
TRBV27,TRBJ1-5,CASSYAAGTGFYPQHF
TRBV5-1,TRBJ1-2,CASSFSTAANYGYTF
TRBV6-1,TRBJ1-1,CASSEWEGINVAFF
TRBV9,TRBJ1-1,CASSVDGGIGTEAFF
TRBV28,TRBJ2-3,CASSLGEASAQYF
TRBV7-6,TRBJ2-1,CASSLEWNEQFF
TRBV4-2,TRBJ1-5,CASRAGPGAGQPQHF
TRBV27,TRBJ1-1,CASKLLKKAFF